One sample yielded the 20 T cell receptor beta chains listed below, sequenced in a study of identical twins. One entry per CDR3 protein results from TCRdb running MiXCR on the 5' RACE reads. The repertoire consists of fewer than 650,000 distinct CDR3 sequences, with about 7.1% occurring once and the leading ten covering around 1.6%. This sample was also put to use in a study of yellow fever vaccine responses in identical twins.

Source material: PBMCs. These receptors originate from a woman aged 18-29 years in good health.

The gene calls are TRBV3-1 and TRBJ2-4, with no clear D. CDR3 length: 16 amino acids. Looked up from germline, CDR1 is LGHDT and CDR2 is YNNKEL (reference sequence). Trimming shortened V by 6 bases and J by 0 bases, and 15 bases separated the two germline ends. The CDR3 protein is CASRQKQNLAKNIQYF. The CDR3 bases are TGTGCCAGCAGACAAAAACAGAATCTAGCCAAAAACATTCAGTACTTC.

The chain links TRBV2 to TRBJ2-5; D may be TRBD1 or TRBD2 (6 bases each). Trimming removed 8 bases at V and 3 bases at J, with 25 bases between. Germline CDR1 is SNHLY and CDR2 is FYNNEI. This CDR3 comprises 17 residues. The CDR3 coding sequence is TGTGCCAGCGGGGGCGGATGGGGGGCCAATATTAAAGAGACCCAGTACTTC. As protein: CASGGGWGANIKETQYF.

The chain uses TRBV20-1 and TRBJ1-2; TRBD1 might be the D (5 bases). Germline lookup yields CDR1 DFQATT and CDR2 SNEGSKA (reference sequence). V was shortened by 0 bases and J by 4 bases, with 9 bases between the two germline ends. The CDR3 is made up of 13 amino acids. CDR3 protein: CSAREAGAYGYTF. CDR3 sequence (DNA): TGCAGTGCTAGAGAGGCCGGGGCCTATGGCTACACCTTC.

This clonotype was counted a single time. This sequence joins TRBV7-4 and TRBJ2-3; 9 nucleotides match TRBD2. Germline loops: CDR1 SGHVT, CDR2 SQSDAQ. J gave up 1 base and V 8 bases, and 7 bases lay outside the gene matches. The CDR3 has 15 amino acids. As DNA, the CDR3 is TGTGCCAGCTCGGATAGCGGGAGACGCACAGATACGCAGTATTTT. Its protein product is CASSDSGRRTDTQYF.

This clonotype was seen a handful of times. This chain joins TRBV5-5 and TRBJ2-5, with D perhaps matching TRBD1 (6 bases). Trimming stripped 1 base from V and 1 base from J, with 11 bases between. The germline V gene has CDR1 SGHKS and CDR2 YYEKEE (reference sequence). The CDR3 length is 15 residues. CDR3 in DNA: TGTGCCAGCAGCTTGTGGCAGGGGCCCCAAGAGACCCAGTACTTC. Translation: CASSLWQGPQETQYF.

This clonotype was detected only a few times. The chain couples TRBV5-5 to TRBJ2-5; tentative D call: TRBD2 (6 bases). Germline V gives CDR1 SGHKS, CDR2 YYEKEE (reference sequence). Trimming took off 0 bases at V and 4 bases at J, with 16 bases between the two ends. This CDR3 contains 16 residues. Here the CDR3 reads CASSLAVGGQRETQYF. The CDR3 region has the DNA TGTGCCAGCAGCTTGGCCGTCGGAGGGCAGCGAGAGACCCAGTACTTC.

This clonotype was seen a handful of times. V gene TRBV10-3 combines with J gene TRBJ2-2; the match to TRBD2 covers 8 bases. Germline CDR1 is ENHRY and CDR2 is SYGVKD. The trim removed 4 bases at V and 7 bases at J, leaving 5 bases unmatched. The CDR3 is 14 residues long. Here the CDR3 reads CAISAAGTSGELFF. The CDR3 DNA follows: TGTGCCATCAGTGCGGCAGGGACTAGCGGGGAGCTGTTTTTT.

This clonotype was counted ten times or more. The chain combines TRBV20-1 with TRBJ2-2; 10 positions match TRBD2. V was clipped by 6 bases and J by 7 bases; unmatched bases: 11. CDR1 is DFQATT, CDR2 SNEGSKA, per germline (reference sequence). The CDR3 consists of 15 residues. The CDR3 here is CSAVGAGGPNGELFF. The CDR3, as DNA: TGCAGTGCCGTGGGAGCGGGAGGGCCGAACGGGGAGCTGTTTTTT.

This clonotype showed up just a few times. The chain has TRBV6-5 and TRBJ1-3; D remains unclear. Germline V gene data show CDR1 as MNHEY and CDR2 as SVGAGI. The CDR3 is 15 residues long. V was pared by 0 bases and J by 3 bases, with 9 bases between. The CDR3 region has the DNA TGTGCCAGCAGTTACTCTCGCAGTTTTGGAAACACCATATATTTT. Translated, it gives CASSYSRSFGNTIYF.

This clonotype has a handful of counts. The chain uses TRBV6-5 and TRBJ2-7, with a possible D match to TRBD1 (6 bases). The CDR3 extends over 19 amino acids. Germline values: CDR1 MNHEY, CDR2 SVGAGI. V shed 2 bases and J shed 3 bases, with 26 bases lying between them. CDR3 region: CASSYTRQALAVSSYEQYF. The DNA for the CDR3 is TGTGCCAGCAGTTACACCCGACAGGCCCTTGCTGTGTCGAGCTACGAGCAGTACTTC.

The sample holds a few counts of this clonotype. This chain uses TRBV4-1 with TRBJ2-2; no firm D call. Germline V CDR1 and CDR2: MGHRA, YSYEKL. This CDR3 is built from 17 residues. V was trimmed by 3 bases and J by 0 bases, leaving 14 bases between them. DNA for the CDR3: TGCGCCAGCAGCCAGGAGAGGCACAAAGCGAACACCGGGGAGCTGTTTTTT. It translates to CASSQERHKANTGELFF.

Ten or more counts support this clonotype. CDR3 in amino acids: CASSTRLVTDTQYF. CDR3 coding DNA: TGTGCCAGCAGCACTAGGCTCGTCACAGATACGCAGTATTTT. The chain recombines TRBV6-1 with TRBJ2-3; possibly TRBD2 for D (5 bases). Looked up from germline, CDR1 is MNHNS and CDR2 is SASEGT. The CDR3 runs 14 residues. V lost 6 bases to trimming and J lost 2 bases, with 12 bases between them.

This clonotype was seen ten or more times. The chain is built from TRBV20-1 and TRBJ2-1; TRBD2 matches at 8 bases. The CDR3 covers 19 residues. Trimming removed 4 bases from V and 7 bases from J; junction bases left unmatched: 24. The germline gives CDR1 DFQATT, CDR2 SNEGSKA (reference sequence). CDR3 coding DNA: TGCAGTGCTAATAGCCCCCCTAGCGGGCAGAGTGGGGTAACTAATGAGCAGTTCTTC. Protein product: CSANSPPSGQSGVTNEQFF.

This clonotype was recorded many times. The V and J genes are TRBV7-9 and TRBJ1-1, with D uncertain. CDR1 and CDR2 from the germline V gene are SEHNR and FQNEAQ (reference sequence). The CDR3 totals 12 residues. V lost 8 bases to trimming and J lost 1 base, with 8 bases between them. This CDR3 reads CASGWENTEAFF. CDR3 nucleotides: TGTGCCAGCGGGTGGGAGAACACTGAAGCTTTCTTT.

Only a few counts were recorded for this clonotype. The V call is TRBV10-2, the J call TRBJ2-7; D perhaps matches TRBD1 (6 bases). Germline V gives CDR1 WSHSY, CDR2 SAAADI. V was cut by 6 bases and J by 4 bases, with 7 bases left in between. The CDR3 spans 11 residues. The CDR3 bases are TGCGCCAGCAGAACAGGGTACGAGCAGTACGTC. Translated, it gives CASRTGYEQYV.

This clonotype has a count of ten or more. This sequence joins TRBV12-3 or TRBV12-4 and TRBJ1-5; D may be TRBD1 (5 bases). This CDR3 is 12 amino acids long. V was shortened by 6 bases and J by 2 bases, with 5 bases between the two germline ends. The CDR3 sequence is CASRQGNQPQHF. The CDR3 DNA reads TGTGCCAGCAGACAGGGCAATCAGCCCCAGCATTTT.

This clonotype was counted at least ten times. This sequence joins TRBV29-1 and TRBJ2-5; TRBD2 might be the D (6 bases). Trimming shortened V by 4 bases and J by 4 bases, and 28 bases separated the two germline ends. This CDR3 comprises 18 residues. Germline CDR1 and CDR2: SQVTM and ANQGSEA. The CDR3 region is CSVGSSHPGRGFRETQYF. CDR3 DNA sequence: TGCAGCGTTGGAAGCTCTCACCCCGGGAGAGGGTTTCGAGAGACCCAGTACTTC.

This clonotype was observed a few times. The chain links TRBV28 to TRBJ1-6, with D unclear. Trimming removed 7 bases from V and 6 bases from J, with 13 bases in between. This CDR3 spans 14 amino acids. Germline V CDR1 and CDR2: MDHEN, SYDVKM. CDR3 residues: CASTGGPGNSPLHF. CDR3 nucleotide sequence: TGTGCCAGCACCGGTGGACCGGGTAATTCACCCCTCCACTTT.

The chain uses TRBV7-2 and TRBJ1-4; possible D gene TRBD1, 5 bases. V gave up 5 bases and J gave up 2 bases, with 15 bases separating them. Germline values: CDR1 SGHTA, CDR2 FQGNSA. This CDR3 is 16 amino acids long. The CDR3 nucleotides read TGTGCCAGCAGCCCCTCGGGGGGACGGACTAATGAAAAACTGTTTTTT. Its protein is CASSPSGGRTNEKLFF.

The J gene is TRBJ1-5, the V gene TRBV4-1; 7 bases are shared with TRBD1. The junction had 8 bases not matched to a gene; V was cut back by 1 base and J by 5 bases. This CDR3 is 16 amino acids long. Germline loops: CDR1 MGHRA, CDR2 YSYEKL. The CDR3 DNA reads TGCGCCAGCAGCCAAGCCGGGACAGCTTTCGATCAGCCCCAGCATTTT. Its protein is CASSQAGTAFDQPQHF.